This is a list of T cell receptor beta chains from one sample in a study of T-cell memory formation after mild COVID-19. MiXCR was run by TCRdb on the 5' RACE reads, yielding one entry per CDR3 protein. The table records around 340,000 distinct CDR3 sequences, about 15% of them present only once. Sequences were obtained from PBMCs or a T cell subset sorted from them (not recorded which). All receptors derive from a man between 18 and 35 years old who had mild COVID-19 (a few samples of this study predate the infection). Cell type and time point are not known. CDR3s include the opening cysteine and the closing phenylalanine or tryptophan. The D gene is left open where the match is weak. The listing skips clone size in some rows; elsewhere it reads once, few, many or a size class.

>.|TRBV5-5|TRBJ1-2|few
TGTGCCAGCAGCGTGGACGGTGATAACTATGGCTACACCTTC
CASSVDGDNYGYTF
>TRBD1|TRBV12-3/TRBV12-4|TRBJ2-2|.
TGTGCCAGCAGTCGGACAGGGCCGAACACCGGGGAGCTGTTTTTT
CASSRTGPNTGELFF
>TRBD1|TRBV20-1|TRBJ1-4|many
TGCAGTGCCCCCGGGACAGGGGGTGAAAAACTGTTTTTT
CSAPGTGGEKLFF
>.|TRBV11-2|TRBJ2-5|many
TGTGCCAGCAGCCTGTGGGGTCAAGAGACCCAGTACTTC
CASSLWGQETQYF
>.|TRBV7-2|TRBJ2-3|few
TGTGCCAGCAGCCCCATCGGGGGTGCGCAGTATTTT
CASSPIGGAQYF
>TRBD2|TRBV7-2|TRBJ2-5|few
TGTGCCAGCAGCCCGCGGGGGGGCAAGGAGACCCAGTACTTC
CASSPRGGKETQYF
>TRBD1|TRBV7-3|TRBJ1-6|.
TGTGCCAGCAGCTCGGGACAGGGCCAGTCACCCCTCCACTTT
CASSSGQGQSPLHF
>.|TRBV12-3/TRBV12-4|TRBJ1-5|.
TGTGCCAGCAGTTTTGAGGGAGTGGATCAGCCCCAGCATTTT
CASSFEGVDQPQHF
>.|TRBV6-5|TRBJ1-4|few
TGTGCCAGCAGCTCCGGGGGGGTAAATGAAAAACTGTTTTTT
CASSSGGVNEKLFF
>TRBD2|TRBV18|TRBJ2-1|.
TGTGCCAGCTCACCCCCGGGACTAGCGGGGGGGCATTACAATGAGCAGTTCTTC
CASSPPGLAGGHYNEQFF
>.|TRBV7-3|TRBJ1-2|.
TGTGCCAGCAGCCCCGGGGTAAACTATGGCTACACCTTC
CASSPGVNYGYTF
>.|TRBV6-5|TRBJ2-2|many
TGTGCCAGCAGCCTGGGGACTTCCCTAGGCACCGGGGAGCTGTTTTTT
CASSLGTSLGTGELFF
>TRBD2|TRBV11-3|TRBJ2-3|few
TGTGCCAGCAGCTCCGCCGGGGGGGGGGATACGCAGTATTTT
CASSSAGGGDTQYF
>.|TRBV9|TRBJ2-1|few
TGTGCCAGCAGCGTAGTGGCAGACGCTCGAGCCGGTGAGCAGTTCTTC
CASSVVADARAGEQFF
>.|TRBV20-1|TRBJ2-3|.
TGCAGTGCTCTCCGAGACGGGGGCGGCACAGATACGCAGTATTTT
CSALRDGGGTDTQYF
>.|TRBV5-1|TRBJ1-1|.
TGCGCCAGCAGCTTGGAGTCGGGGGGCGCTTTCTTT
CASSLESGGAFF
>.|TRBV6-2/TRBV6-3|TRBJ1-1|few
TGTGCCAGCAGTTACTCGGGCAGGGGAGGCACTGAAGCTTTCTTT
CASSYSGRGGTEAFF
>.|TRBV5-4|TRBJ1-2|.
TGTGCCAGCAGCGGTGAGGGGGACAATGGCTACACCTTC
CASSGEGDNGYTF
>TRBD2|TRBV20-1|TRBJ2-4|few
TGCAGTGCTACGACTAGCGGGGGGGCTAACATTCAGTACTTC
CSATTSGGANIQYF
>TRBD1|TRBV15|TRBJ2-7|few
TGTGCCACCAGCAAAGGACAGGGGATAATCCACGAGCAGTACTTC
CATSKGQGIIHEQYF
>TRBD2|TRBV5-1|TRBJ2-3|few
TGCGCCAGCAGCTTGGCGACTAGCGGGGGGCCCTCGGATACGCAGTATTTT
CASSLATSGGPSDTQYF
>.|TRBV12-3/TRBV12-4|TRBJ1-1|many
TGTGCCAGCAGTTTACGAGCAGAAGAAGCTTTCTTT
CASSLRAEEAFF
>.|TRBV11-1|TRBJ2-5|few
TGTGCCAGCAGCTCACAAACTGGAGGGCAAGAGACCCAGTACTTC
CASSSQTGGQETQYF
>.|TRBV14|TRBJ1-1|.
TGTGCCAGCAGCCAGGGGATTGACACTGAAGCTTTCTTT
CASSQGIDTEAFF
>TRBD1|TRBV4-1|TRBJ2-7|many
TGCGCCAGCAGCCCAAAAGACAGGGGCTACGAGCAGTACTTC
CASSPKDRGYEQYF
>.|TRBV14|TRBJ1-6|.
TGTGCCAGCAGCCATAGATCGGAACAGTTCTATAATTCACCCCTCCACTTT
CASSHRSEQFYNSPLHF
>.|TRBV29-1|TRBJ2-1|.
TGCAGCGTTGAACCGCCCGGGGCCAACAATGAGCAGTTCTTC
CSVEPPGANNEQFF
>.|TRBV4-2|TRBJ2-5|.
TGTGCCAGCAGCCAAGAGGAGGGAGTCGAGACCCAGTACTTC
CASSQEEGVETQYF
>.|TRBV6-1|TRBJ1-6|many
TGTGCCAGCAGTGCCGGGGGAGGAGGTTCACCCCTCCACTTT
CASSAGGGGSPLHF
>.|TRBV5-6|TRBJ1-3|few
TGTGCCAGCAGCCTGACTTCGGGGAGTGGAAACACCATATATTTT
CASSLTSGSGNTIYF
>TRBD2|TRBV7-8|TRBJ2-1|few
TGTGCCAGCAGCGCTAGCGGGGGGACTTCCCACCGACAGTTCTTC
CASSASGGTSHRQFF
>.|TRBV7-2|TRBJ2-1|.
TGTGCCAGCAGCTCCAAGACCTCGGGAGACTACAATGAGCAGTTCTTC
CASSSKTSGDYNEQFF
>.|TRBV20-1|TRBJ1-5|.
TGCAGTGCTAGAGCGACGGAAAGCAATCAGCCCCAGCATTTT
CSARATESNQPQHF
>.|TRBV12-3/TRBV12-4|TRBJ2-7|.
TGTGCCAGCAGTTTATTAGGGACATATTACGAGCAGTACTTC
CASSLLGTYYEQYF
>.|TRBV11-2|TRBJ2-2|few
TGTGCCAGCAGCTTTTTGGCCGGGACACAGAACACCGGGGAGCTGTTTTTT
CASSFLAGTQNTGELFF
>TRBD2|TRBV20-1|TRBJ2-2|few
TGCAGTGCTGGCCTTAGCGGGGCCGGGGAGCTGTTTTTT
CSAGLSGAGELFF
>.|TRBV7-2|TRBJ2-7|few
TGTGCCAGCAGCTTAGTAGCTGGAGAGGTCTACGAGCAGTACTTC
CASSLVAGEVYEQYF
>.|TRBV4-1|TRBJ2-5|.
TGCGCCAGCAGCGGGCAGGGGACGGAGACCCAGTACTTC
CASSGQGTETQYF
>TRBD1|TRBV5-1|TRBJ1-1|.
TGCGCCAGCAGATGGACAGGGGACCTGAACACTGAAGCTTTCTTT
CASRWTGDLNTEAFF
>.|TRBV28|TRBJ2-1|.
TGTGCCAGCGCCTTGGGGGGAGACAACAATGAGCAGTTCTTC
CASALGGDNNEQFF
>.|TRBV15|TRBJ2-1|.
TGTGCCACCAGCAGAAGGTCCTCCGGAGACACTGAGCAGTTCTTC
CATSRRSSGDTEQFF
>.|TRBV4-1|TRBJ2-2|.
TGCGCCAGCCGCCAGCCCACGAACACCGGGGAGCTGTTTTTT
CASRQPTNTGELFF
>.|TRBV9|TRBJ1-2|.
TGTGCCAGCAGCGTAACCAGGGTGTCTGGCTACACCTTC
CASSVTRVSGYTF
>.|TRBV6-1|TRBJ1-2|few
TGTGCCAGCCCGGGGACGGACGATTTAGGCTACACCTTC
CASPGTDDLGYTF
>.|TRBV12-3/TRBV12-4|TRBJ2-3|.
TGTGCCAGCAGTTTAGTTTTGGGGCCAGATACGCAGTATTTT
CASSLVLGPDTQYF
>TRBD1|TRBV6-2/TRBV6-3|TRBJ1-5|few
TGTGCCAGCAAGAAGAGCCCACATACCCGGGACAGCAATAATCAGCCCCAGCATTTT
CASKKSPHTRDSNNQPQHF
>TRBD1|TRBV5-4|TRBJ1-2|.
TGTGCCAGCAGCCTGGACAGGGGTAGCCCTGGCTACACCTTC
CASSLDRGSPGYTF
>TRBD1|TRBV5-1|TRBJ1-2|few
TGCGCCAGCAGCATAGGGACAGCGAATGGCTACACCTTC
CASSIGTANGYTF
>TRBD1|TRBV7-9|TRBJ2-1|few
TGTGCCAGCAGCTTAGGACTGGACAGGCAGGGGGCCAATGAGCAGTTCTTC
CASSLGLDRQGANEQFF
>.|TRBV3-1|TRBJ2-5|many
TGTGCCAGCAGCCAAGAGGGCAGGAGGGAGACCCAGTACTTC
CASSQEGRRETQYF
>TRBD1|TRBV5-1|TRBJ1-6|few
TGCGCCAGCAGCTTGGGACAGGGACATAATTCACCCCTCCACTTT
CASSLGQGHNSPLHF
>.|TRBV4-2|TRBJ1-6|few
TGTGCCAGCAGCCAAGAAAGACAGACCCTCAATTCACCCCTCCACTTT
CASSQERQTLNSPLHF
>.|TRBV11-2|TRBJ1-1|.
TGTGCCAGCAGTTTTTTCTGGCAGGGAAACACTGAAGCTTTCTTT
CASSFFWQGNTEAFF
>.|TRBV5-5|TRBJ1-5|.
TGTGCCAGCAGCTTGGGGGGCGGGATGTGGAATCAGCCCCAGCATTTT
CASSLGGGMWNQPQHF